This TCR beta chain appears in the sequencing data of a study of T cell responses to AZD1222 COVID-19 vaccine. With regard to this clone: Its target is not known.

The CDR3 is 13 amino acids. The V end was cut by 1 base, the J end by 4 bases, with 7 bases between. Method: immunoSEQ multiplex PCR; TCRdb's copy keeps in-frame clones and lacks some. Of 100,000 to 150,000 clones listed, around 92% are singletons. Overall study findings and caveats: Targets within unmutated variant regions were reportedly found for nearly half of spike-specific TCRs. Donors, mostly white British, included more females; clonal diversity was possibly underestimated.

The receptor was isolated from an adult in good health. The material was peripheral blood, obtained on day 0 of AZD1222 vaccination. This chain uses TRBV12-3 or TRBV12-4 with TRBJ1-1, with no clear D. This chain's CDR3 is CASSLERTTEAFF. In nucleotides, the CDR3 is TGTGCCAGCAGTTTAGAGAGAACCACTGAAGCTTTCTTT.